This T cell receptor beta chain was sequenced in a study of cytotoxic CD8 clonotypes in ibrutinib-treated CLL. The wider study: There were roughly 10 relapsed/refractory patients and about 15 treatment-naive patients, and approximately 17 were IGHV unmutated. Once treatment had gone on for a median of around eleven months, range 6 to 36, response samples were drawn. Mean yields were 255,043 productive templates and 80,000 to 95,000 productive rearrangements per sample.

Some clones are missing from TCRdb's copy, which holds only in-frame ones; the method was immunoSEQ multiplex PCR. The table lists fewer than 35,000 clones, roughly 85% of them singletons. Points on this clone: Its matching antigen is unknown.

Overall study results and limits: At progression, clonality fell back toward baseline after rising at ibrutinib response.

The CDR3 runs to 16 residues. The germline CDR1 and CDR2 sequences are MNHNS and SASEGT. The ends lost 3 bases at V and 6 bases at J; junction bases unmatched: 10. V gene TRBV6-1 combines with J gene TRBJ1-5; 8 bases line up with TRBD1. Sequences were derived from PBMCs, sampled after 24 months of ibrutinib treatment. This TCR derives from a human donor with chronic lymphocytic leukemia. The CDR3 region has the DNA TGTGCCAGCAGTGACCCAGACAGGGGTCACGTTCAGCCCCAGCATTTT. It is translated as CASSDPDRGHVQPQHF.